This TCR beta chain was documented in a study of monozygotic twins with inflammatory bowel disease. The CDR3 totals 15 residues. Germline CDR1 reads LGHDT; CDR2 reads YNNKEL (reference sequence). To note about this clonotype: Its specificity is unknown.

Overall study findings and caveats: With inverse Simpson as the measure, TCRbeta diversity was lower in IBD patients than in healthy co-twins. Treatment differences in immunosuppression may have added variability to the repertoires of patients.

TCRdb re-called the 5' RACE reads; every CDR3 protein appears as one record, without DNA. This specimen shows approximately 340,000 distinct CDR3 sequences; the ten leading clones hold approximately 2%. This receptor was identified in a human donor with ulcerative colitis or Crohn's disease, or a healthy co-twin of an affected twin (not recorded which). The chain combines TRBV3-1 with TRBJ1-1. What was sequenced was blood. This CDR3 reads CASSQGAGVMAEAFF.